This is a list of T cell receptor beta chains from one sample in a study of blood T cell repertoires in COVID-19. Profiling relied on immunoSEQ multiplex PCR, and the TCRdb table lists in-frame clones only, not all of them. The sample includes 200,000 to 250,000 clones, 80% to 85% of them seen just once. The sample taken for sequencing was peripheral blood. The receptors come from a man younger than 40 with active or convalescent COVID-19. Both conserved end residues are part of each CDR3. The D gene is left open where the match is weak. Some rows mark clone size as missing; the rest say once, few, many or name a class of expanded clone.

TRBV7-9	medium-sized	TRBJ2-1	TRBD2	CASSPTGGENEQFF	TGTGCCAGCAGCCCCACCGGGGGGGAGAATGAGCAGTTCTTC
TRBV6-6	.	TRBJ2-7	.	CASGGQSSYEQYF	TGTGCCAGCGGCGGGCAAAGCTCCTACGAGCAGTACTTC
TRBV14	.	TRBJ1-1	.	CASSPYRPNTEAFF	TGTGCCAGCAGCCCGTACAGGCCGAACACTGAAGCTTTCTTT
TRBV4-2	.	TRBJ2-1	TRBD2	CASSQARGTSGSSEQFF	TGTGCCAGCAGCCAAGCGAGGGGGACTAGCGGGAGTAGTGAGCAGTTCTTC
TRBV2	.	TRBJ2-7	TRBD1	CASRNQGDRLYEQYF	TGTGCCAGCAGAAACCAGGGGGACAGACTCTACGAGCAGTACTTC
TRBV14	few	TRBJ1-4	TRBD1	CASSPPTGGSEKLFF	TGTGCCAGCAGCCCCCCCACAGGGGGCAGTGAAAAACTGTTTTTT
TRBV10-2	few	TRBJ2-7	.	CASSDRSYEQYF	TGCGCCAGCAGTGACAGATCCTACGAGCAGTACTTC
TRBV7-9	.	TRBJ2-7	.	CASSLVPETYEQYF	TGTGCCAGCAGCTTAGTTCCCGAGACCTACGAGCAGTACTTC
TRBV9	.	TRBJ1-1	.	CASSVAPGNTEAFF	TGTGCCAGCAGCGTAGCTCCAGGGAACACTGAAGCTTTCTTT
TRBV7-9	.	TRBJ2-3	.	CASSSRSGTTSQRTDTQYF	TGTGCCAGCAGCTCCCGCAGCGGGACAACCTCGCAGCGGACAGATACGCAGTATTTT
TRBV4-3	few	TRBJ2-7	.	CASSQEIRGSYEQYF	TGCGCCAGCAGCCAAGAAATACGGGGCTCCTACGAGCAGTACTTC
TRBV7-9	.	TRBJ2-5	.	CASSEETQYF	TGTGCCAGCAGCGAGGAGACCCAGTACTTC
TRBV6-1	.	TRBJ1-2	TRBD1	CASSEGPTGGIYGYTF	TGTGCCAGCAGTGAAGGACCTACAGGGGGTATCTATGGCTACACCTTC
TRBV5-1	few	TRBJ2-5	.	CASRRALGEETQYF	TGCGCCAGCAGGCGGGCCCTTGGAGAGGAGACCCAGTACTTC
TRBV30	.	TRBJ1-6	TRBD1	CAGRQGAWGSPLHF	TGTGCCGGCAGACAGGGGGCTTGGGGTTCACCCCTCCACTTT
TRBV29-1	.	TRBJ2-5	TRBD2	CSVEERERVETQYF	TGCAGCGTTGAGGAGCGGGAGAGGGTAGAGACCCAGTACTTC
TRBV27	.	TRBJ2-2	TRBD1	CASSPRDRGSGTGELFF	TGTGCCAGCAGTCCCCGGGACAGGGGCAGTGGCACCGGGGAGCTGTTTTTT
TRBV27	.	TRBJ2-3	TRBD2	CASSLYSGGSDTQYF	TGTGCCAGCAGTTTATATAGCGGGGGCTCAGATACGCAGTATTTT
TRBV10-3	.	TRBJ1-1	TRBD1	CAIWTGASEAFF	TGTGCCATATGGACAGGGGCGAGTGAAGCTTTCTTT
TRBV9	.	TRBJ2-1	.	CASSVVPSGNYNEQFF	TGTGCCAGCAGCGTAGTTCCTAGTGGTAATTACAATGAGCAGTTCTTC
TRBV25-1	.	TRBJ1-5	.	CASSESGRASNQPQHF	TGTGCCAGCAGTGAGAGTGGCAGGGCCAGCAATCAGCCCCAGCATTTT
TRBV5-1	.	TRBJ2-7	TRBD1	CASSLPLSGDSPYEQYF	TGCGCCAGCAGCTTGCCTCTGTCCGGGGACAGTCCCTACGAGCAGTACTTC
TRBV3-1/TRBV3-2	.	TRBJ1-1	.	CASSPAGTLPNTEAFF	TGTGCCAGCAGCCCCGCGGGTACGCTGCCGAACACTGAAGCTTTCTTT
TRBV5-1	.	TRBJ2-3	TRBD2	CASSGGLASDTQYF	TGCGCCAGCAGCGGGGGACTAGCGTCAGATACGCAGTATTTT
TRBV30	few	TRBJ1-5	.	CAWSRGIGQPQHF	TGTGCCTGGTCCAGGGGAATAGGGCAGCCCCAGCATTTT
TRBV19	.	TRBJ2-1	.	CASSPSGSSYNEQFF	TGTGCCAGTAGTCCTAGTGGAAGCTCCTACAATGAGCAGTTCTTC
TRBV28	.	TRBJ1-2	TRBD1	CASSKPGQGGYYGYTF	TGTGCCAGCAGTAAACCGGGACAGGGAGGTTACTATGGCTACACCTTC
TRBV19	once	TRBJ2-7	.	CASSSSSGYEQYF	TGTGCCAGTAGTTCGAGTTCCGGGTACGAGCAGTACTTC
TRBV4-1	.	TRBJ2-5	.	CASSRSLEALGGETQYF	TGCGCCAGCAGCCGATCTTTAGAAGCGCTCGGCGGGGAGACCCAGTACTTC
TRBV7-2	.	TRBJ2-2	TRBD1	CATGHRDRGRGELFF	TGTGCCACAGGACACCGGGACAGGGGGCGCGGGGAGCTGTTTTTT
TRBV4-3	.	TRBJ2-7	TRBD2	CASSPGLAGGYEQYF	TGCGCCAGCAGCCCGGGACTAGCGGGGGGCTACGAGCAGTACTTC
TRBV5-1	.	TRBJ1-2	.	CATSVSGVDGYTF	TGCGCCACCTCGGTGTCGGGGGTGGATGGCTACACCTTC
TRBV11-3	.	TRBJ1-6	.	CASVRDYNSPLHF	TGTGCCAGCGTGCGGGACTATAATTCACCCCTCCACTTT
TRBV5-4	.	TRBJ2-3	.	CASSTSRASTDTQYF	TGTGCCAGCAGCACGAGCAGGGCTAGCACAGATACGCAGTATTTT
TRBV6-5	.	TRBJ1-4	.	CASSYSPRANEKLFF	TGTGCCAGCAGTTACTCCCCCAGGGCTAATGAAAAACTGTTTTTT
TRBV18	.	TRBJ2-7	.	CASSPGTGYEQYF	TGTGCCAGCTCACCAGGAACGGGCTACGAGCAGTACTTC
TRBV4-3	.	TRBJ2-1	.	CASSQDWGEAHNEQFF	TGCGCCAGCAGCCAAGATTGGGGGGAGGCCCACAATGAGCAGTTCTTC
TRBV28	.	TRBJ1-4	TRBD1	CASSLSGTGNEKLFF	TGTGCCAGCAGTTTATCCGGGACAGGGAATGAAAAACTGTTTTTT
TRBV6-5	.	TRBJ1-1	.	CASHRDDTEAFF	TGTGCCAGTCACAGGGACGACACTGAAGCTTTCTTT
TRBV6-2/TRBV6-3	once	TRBJ1-1	.	CASRFSRGNTEAFF	TGTGCCAGCCGTTTTAGCCGCGGTAACACTGAAGCTTTCTTT
TRBV15	.	TRBJ2-7	.	CATSRGQTSYEQYF	TGTGCCACCAGCAGAGGACAGACCTCCTACGAGCAGTACTTC
TRBV27	.	TRBJ2-7	.	CASVLREQYF	TGTGCCAGCGTTTTGAGGGAGCAGTACTTC
TRBV4-1	.	TRBJ2-3	TRBD1	CASSRGTARGDTQYF	TGCGCCAGCAGCCGTGGGACAGCCCGGGGAGATACGCAGTATTTT